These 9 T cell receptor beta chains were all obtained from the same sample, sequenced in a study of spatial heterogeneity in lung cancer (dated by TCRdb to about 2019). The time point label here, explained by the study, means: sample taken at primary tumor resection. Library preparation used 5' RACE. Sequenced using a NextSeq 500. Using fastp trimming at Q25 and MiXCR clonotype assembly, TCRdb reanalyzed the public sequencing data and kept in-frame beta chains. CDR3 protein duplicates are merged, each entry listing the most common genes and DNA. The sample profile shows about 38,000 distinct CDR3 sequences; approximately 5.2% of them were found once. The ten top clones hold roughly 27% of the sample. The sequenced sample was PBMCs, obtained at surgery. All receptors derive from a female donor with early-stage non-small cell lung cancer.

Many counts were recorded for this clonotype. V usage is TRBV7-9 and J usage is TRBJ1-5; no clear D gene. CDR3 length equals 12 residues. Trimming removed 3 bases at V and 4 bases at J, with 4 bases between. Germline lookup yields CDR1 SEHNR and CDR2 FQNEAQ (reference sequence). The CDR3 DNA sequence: TGTGCCAGCAGCTTGGAGAATCAGCCCCAGCATTTT. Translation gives CASSLENQPQHF.

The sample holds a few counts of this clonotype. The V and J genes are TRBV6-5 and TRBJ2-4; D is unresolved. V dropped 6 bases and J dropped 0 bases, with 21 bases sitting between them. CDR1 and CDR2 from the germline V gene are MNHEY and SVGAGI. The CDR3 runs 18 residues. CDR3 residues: CASSPHPTGPLAKNIQYF. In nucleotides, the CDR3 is TGTGCCAGCAGCCCCCACCCCACGGGCCCGCTAGCCAAAAACATTCAGTACTTC.

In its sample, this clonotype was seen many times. CDR3 nucleotide sequence: TGTGCCAGCAGCGTAGAGGCGGGGGTCGCCTACAATGAGCAGTTCTTC. This codes for CASSVEAGVAYNEQFF. The chain employs TRBV9 and TRBJ2-1; 7 bases are shared with TRBD2. This CDR3 has 16 residues. Germline V lookup: CDR1 SGDLS, CDR2 YYNGEE. V dropped 0 bases and J dropped 2; count of bases not matched to a gene: 5.

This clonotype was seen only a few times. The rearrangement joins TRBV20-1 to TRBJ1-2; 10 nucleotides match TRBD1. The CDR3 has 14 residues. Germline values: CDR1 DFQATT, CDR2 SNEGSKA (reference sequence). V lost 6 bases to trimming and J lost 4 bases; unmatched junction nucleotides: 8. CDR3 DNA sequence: TGCAGTGCCCCGGGACAGGGGTTTCCCTATGGCTACACCTTC. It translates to CSAPGQGFPYGYTF.

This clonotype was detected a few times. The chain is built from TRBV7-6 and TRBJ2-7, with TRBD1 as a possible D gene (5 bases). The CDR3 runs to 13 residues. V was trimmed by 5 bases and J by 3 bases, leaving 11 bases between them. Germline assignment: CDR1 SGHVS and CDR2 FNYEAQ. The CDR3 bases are TGTGCCAGCAGCCTGTTCACAGGCTACGAGCAGTACTTC. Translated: CASSLFTGYEQYF.

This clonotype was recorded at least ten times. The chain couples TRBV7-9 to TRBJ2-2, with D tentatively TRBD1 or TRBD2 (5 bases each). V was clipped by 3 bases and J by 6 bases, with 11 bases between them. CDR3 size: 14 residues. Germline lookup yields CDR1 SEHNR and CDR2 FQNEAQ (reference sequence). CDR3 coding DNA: TGTGCCAGCAGCTTCTTCGGGACGGCCGGGGAGCTGTTTTTT. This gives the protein CASSFFGTAGELFF.

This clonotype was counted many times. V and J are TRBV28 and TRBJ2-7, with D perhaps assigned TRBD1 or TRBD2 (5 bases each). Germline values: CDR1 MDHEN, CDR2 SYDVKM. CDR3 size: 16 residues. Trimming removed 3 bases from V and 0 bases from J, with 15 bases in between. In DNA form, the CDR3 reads TGTGCCAGCAGTTTTGGGGGACGGGCCTCCTCCTACGAGCAGTACTTC. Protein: CASSFGGRASSYEQYF.

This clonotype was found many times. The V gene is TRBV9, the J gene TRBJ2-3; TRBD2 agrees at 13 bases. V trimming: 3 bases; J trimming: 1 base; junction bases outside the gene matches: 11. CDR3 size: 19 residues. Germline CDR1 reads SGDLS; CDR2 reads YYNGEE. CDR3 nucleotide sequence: TGTGCCAGCAGCGCCGACGGGACTAGCGGGACCTGGGGCACAGATACGCAGTATTTT. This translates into CASSADGTSGTWGTDTQYF.

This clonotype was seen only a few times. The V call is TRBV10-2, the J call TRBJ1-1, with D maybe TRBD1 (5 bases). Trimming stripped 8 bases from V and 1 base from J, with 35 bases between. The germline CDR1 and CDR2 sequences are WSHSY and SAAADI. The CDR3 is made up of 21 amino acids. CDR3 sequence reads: CASSANRGENTGYAANTEAFF. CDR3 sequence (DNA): TGCGCCAGCTCAGCGAACCGGGGCGAGAACACGGGTTACGCTGCGAACACTGAAGCTTTCTTT.